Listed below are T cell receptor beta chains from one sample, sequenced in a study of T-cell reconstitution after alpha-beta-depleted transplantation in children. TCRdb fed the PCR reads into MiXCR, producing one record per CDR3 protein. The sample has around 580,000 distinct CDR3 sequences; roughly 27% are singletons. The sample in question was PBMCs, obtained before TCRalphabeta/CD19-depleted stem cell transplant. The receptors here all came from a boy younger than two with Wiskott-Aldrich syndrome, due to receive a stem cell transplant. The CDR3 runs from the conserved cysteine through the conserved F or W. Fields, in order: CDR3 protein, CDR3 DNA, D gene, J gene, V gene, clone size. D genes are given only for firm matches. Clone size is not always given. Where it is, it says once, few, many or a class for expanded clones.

CDR3: CASTKTGVSSNQPQHF
DNA: TGTGCCAGCACCAAAACTGGAGTGTCCAGCAATCAGCCCCAGCATTTT
D: NA
J: TRBJ1-5
V: TRBV7-8
size: NA

CDR3: CSTKKRNTIYF
DNA: TGCAGTACAAAGAAGAGAAACACCATATATTTT
D: NA
J: TRBJ1-3
V: TRBV20-1
size: few

CDR3: CASHPGPGETQYF
DNA: TGCGCCAGCCATCCGGGACCAGGGGAGACCCAGTACTTC
D: NA
J: TRBJ2-5
V: TRBV5-1
size: NA

CDR3: CASSSLGREGNQPQHF
DNA: TGTGCCAGCAGTTCCCTCGGGAGGGAGGGCAATCAGCCCCAGCATTTT
D: NA
J: TRBJ1-5
V: TRBV27
size: NA

CDR3: CASSSAMSYEQYF
DNA: TGTGCCAGCAGCTCCGCTATGTCCTACGAGCAGTACTTC
D: NA
J: TRBJ2-7
V: TRBV27
size: few

CDR3: CASHWTGAYNEQFF
DNA: TGCGCCAGCCACTGGACTGGAGCCTACAATGAGCAGTTCTTC
D: NA
J: TRBJ2-1
V: TRBV5-1
size: few

CDR3: CASSVRTSDEQYF
DNA: TGCGCCAGCAGCGTAAGGACTAGCGACGAGCAGTACTTC
D: TRBD2
J: TRBJ2-7
V: TRBV5-1
size: few

CDR3: CASSSRTGCPSGANVLTF
DNA: TGTGCCAGCAGTTCACGGACAGGGTGTCCCTCTGGGGCCAACGTCCTGACTTTC
D: TRBD1
J: TRBJ2-6
V: TRBV6-5
size: few

CDR3: CATSRPDLGEQFF
DNA: TGTGCCACCAGCAGACCTGACCTGGGTGAGCAGTTCTTC
D: NA
J: TRBJ2-1
V: TRBV15
size: NA

CDR3: CATSRDGRVTDTQYF
DNA: TGTGCCACCAGCAGAGACGGGAGGGTCACAGATACGCAGTATTTT
D: TRBD2
J: TRBJ2-3
V: TRBV15
size: NA

CDR3: CASSLGPRGRGSGNTIYF
DNA: TGCGCCAGCAGCTTGGGACCCCGGGGACGGGGCTCTGGAAACACCATATATTTT
D: NA
J: TRBJ1-3
V: TRBV5-1
size: NA

CDR3: CAISGKDLQETQYF
DNA: TGTGCCATCAGTGGGAAGGATCTCCAAGAGACCCAGTACTTC
D: NA
J: TRBJ2-5
V: TRBV10-3
size: few

CDR3: CASSLRLREVQETQYF
DNA: TGCGCCAGCAGCTTGCGTTTGAGGGAGGTACAAGAGACCCAGTACTTC
D: NA
J: TRBJ2-5
V: TRBV5-1
size: NA

CDR3: CASGGTSGPGELFF
DNA: TGTGCCAGCGGGGGGACTAGCGGGCCCGGGGAGCTGTTTTTT
D: TRBD2
J: TRBJ2-2
V: TRBV5-5
size: NA

CDR3: CATSRDRQGWYPGELFF
DNA: TGTGCCACCAGCAGAGATCGCCAGGGCTGGTATCCCGGGGAGCTGTTTTTT
D: NA
J: TRBJ2-2
V: TRBV15
size: NA

CDR3: CSAMVGRNNSPLHF
DNA: TGCAGTGCTATGGTAGGCCGGAATAATTCACCCCTCCACTTT
D: NA
J: TRBJ1-6
V: TRBV20-1
size: NA

CDR3: CASSTSYGGTEAFF
DNA: TGCGCCAGCAGCACGTCGTATGGAGGCACTGAAGCTTTCTTT
D: NA
J: TRBJ1-1
V: TRBV5-1
size: few

CDR3: CASSQAGTSGDTQYF
DNA: TGTGCCAGCAGCCAGGCCGGGACTAGCGGAGATACGCAGTATTTT
D: TRBD2
J: TRBJ2-3
V: TRBV3-1
size: few

CDR3: CASSESGYGYTF
DNA: TGTGCCAGCAGTGAATCGGGCTATGGCTACACCTTC
D: NA
J: TRBJ1-2
V: TRBV6-1
size: NA

CDR3: CASSLKTPGLALDGELFF
DNA: TGTGCCAGCAGCCTTAAAACGCCGGGACTAGCGTTGGACGGGGAGCTGTTTTTT
D: TRBD2
J: TRBJ2-2
V: TRBV3-1
size: few

CDR3: CASSLVGGRALYNEQFF
DNA: TGTGCCAGCAGCTTAGTTGGTGGGAGGGCCTTATACAATGAGCAGTTCTTC
D: TRBD2
J: TRBJ2-1
V: TRBV7-6
size: NA

CDR3: CASSLVWLAGGPTYEQYF
DNA: TGTGCCAGCAGCTTGGTGTGGCTAGCGGGAGGGCCCACCTACGAGCAGTACTTC
D: TRBD2
J: TRBJ2-7
V: TRBV5-5
size: NA

CDR3: CASSSSGGGLNTGELFF
DNA: TGTGCCAGCAGCTCCTCAGGGGGGGGATTAAACACCGGGGAGCTGTTTTTT
D: NA
J: TRBJ2-2
V: TRBV7-9
size: few

CDR3: CASSLRLNGNTIYF
DNA: TGTGCCAGCAGTTTGAGGCTCAATGGAAACACCATATATTTT
D: NA
J: TRBJ1-3
V: TRBV28
size: few

CDR3: CSASPAGPAYEQYF
DNA: TGCAGTGCTAGTCCGGCCGGGCCCGCCTACGAGCAGTACTTC
D: NA
J: TRBJ2-7
V: TRBV20-1
size: NA

CDR3: CASSLSMGTGELFF
DNA: TGCGCCAGCAGCTTATCCATGGGAACCGGGGAGCTGTTTTTT
D: NA
J: TRBJ2-2
V: TRBV5-1
size: few

CDR3: CATSLSAGSDTQYF
DNA: TGTGCCACCTCCCTTTCAGCCGGAAGCGATACGCAGTATTTT
D: NA
J: TRBJ2-3
V: TRBV24-1
size: NA

CDR3: CASSRLGTNYNEQFF
DNA: TGTGCCAGCAGCCGACTCGGGACTAACTACAATGAGCAGTTCTTC
D: TRBD2
J: TRBJ2-1
V: TRBV3-1
size: few

CDR3: CASSLEAGLIYNEQFF
DNA: TGCGCCAGCAGCTTGGAAGCGGGACTAATCTACAATGAGCAGTTCTTC
D: TRBD2
J: TRBJ2-1
V: TRBV5-1
size: NA

CDR3: CASSSPHEGLKPQHF
DNA: TGTGCCAGCAGTTCCCCCCATGAGGGCTTGAAGCCCCAGCATTTT
D: NA
J: TRBJ1-5
V: TRBV28
size: NA

CDR3: CSVVAGQGNTQYF
DNA: TGCAGCGTGGTGGCCGGACAGGGAAATACGCAGTATTTT
D: TRBD1
J: TRBJ2-3
V: TRBV29-1
size: NA

CDR3: CASSGLSSGVISYNEQFF
DNA: TGTGCCAGCAGCGGGCTCTCTAGCGGGGTGATCTCCTACAATGAGCAGTTCTTC
D: TRBD2
J: TRBJ2-1
V: TRBV5-5
size: few

CDR3: CASSLMRWYSNQPQHF
DNA: TGTGCCAGCAGTTTGATGAGGTGGTATAGCAATCAGCCCCAGCATTTT
D: NA
J: TRBJ1-5
V: TRBV12-3/TRBV12-4
size: few

CDR3: CASRGRQGKYEQYF
DNA: TGTGCCAGCAGGGGGAGACAGGGGAAGTACGAGCAGTACTTC
D: TRBD1
J: TRBJ2-7
V: TRBV2
size: few

CDR3: CASRGLAGPPGELFF
DNA: TGCGCCAGCCGGGGGCTAGCGGGACCTCCCGGGGAGCTGTTTTTT
D: TRBD2
J: TRBJ2-2
V: TRBV5-1
size: NA

CDR3: CSAQGSYTGELFF
DNA: TGCAGTGCCCAGGGATCCTACACCGGGGAGCTGTTTTTT
D: NA
J: TRBJ2-2
V: TRBV20-1
size: NA

CDR3: CASTAKGGAYNEQFF
DNA: TGTGCCAGCACCGCTAAGGGCGGGGCCTACAATGAGCAGTTCTTC
D: NA
J: TRBJ2-1
V: TRBV6-5
size: few

CDR3: CSANRQGEETQYF
DNA: TGCAGTGCTAACAGACAGGGGGAAGAGACCCAGTACTTC
D: TRBD1
J: TRBJ2-5
V: TRBV20-1
size: few

CDR3: CAIRTGNEQFF
DNA: TGTGCCATCAGGACAGGCAATGAGCAGTTCTTC
D: NA
J: TRBJ2-1
V: TRBV10-3
size: few

CDR3: CASSLDLAGVATAQYF
DNA: TGCGCCAGCAGCTTGGACTTAGCGGGAGTGGCCACGGCCCAGTACTTC
D: TRBD2
J: TRBJ2-5
V: TRBV5-1
size: NA

CDR3: CASRKSRVRASYNEQFF
DNA: TGTGCCAGCAGGAAGAGTCGTGTCCGGGCCTCCTACAATGAGCAGTTCTTC
D: NA
J: TRBJ2-1
V: TRBV27
size: NA

CDR3: CASSLSAGVTDTQYF
DNA: TGTGCCAGCAGCTTATCAGCGGGAGTTACAGATACGCAGTATTTT
D: TRBD2
J: TRBJ2-3
V: TRBV7-9
size: few

CDR3: CSVVASGSWADTQYF
DNA: TGCAGCGTTGTGGCTAGCGGGAGTTGGGCAGATACGCAGTATTTT
D: TRBD2
J: TRBJ2-3
V: TRBV29-1
size: NA

CDR3: CSVEGLNMNTEAFF
DNA: TGCAGCGTTGAAGGGCTGAACATGAACACTGAAGCTTTCTTT
D: NA
J: TRBJ1-1
V: TRBV29-1
size: few

CDR3: CASSQTQLAGVRETQYF
DNA: TGTGCCAGCAGTCAGACTCAGCTAGCGGGAGTTCGAGAGACCCAGTACTTC
D: TRBD2
J: TRBJ2-5
V: TRBV28
size: NA

CDR3: CASSSDRVRSPLHF
DNA: TGTGCCAGCAGTTCGGACAGGGTGCGTTCACCCCTCCACTTT
D: TRBD1
J: TRBJ1-6
V: TRBV2
size: few

CDR3: CATTIAGATDTQYF
DNA: TGTGCCACCACTATAGCGGGAGCGACAGATACGCAGTATTTT
D: TRBD2
J: TRBJ2-3
V: TRBV6-1
size: few

CDR3: CATSDPLDTQYF
DNA: TGTGCCACCAGTGACCCTCTAGATACGCAGTATTTT
D: NA
J: TRBJ2-3
V: TRBV24-1
size: few

CDR3: CAISDRGYTEAFF
DNA: TGTGCCATCAGTGACCGGGGTTATACTGAAGCTTTCTTT
D: NA
J: TRBJ1-1
V: TRBV10-3
size: few

CDR3: CASSGHGVINDNEQFF
DNA: TGTGCCAGCAGTGGTCATGGCGTAATCAACGACAATGAGCAGTTCTTC
D: NA
J: TRBJ2-1
V: TRBV6-1
size: few

CDR3: CSARAYDRANEQYF
DNA: TGCAGTGCTAGAGCCTATGACAGGGCGAACGAGCAGTACTTC
D: TRBD1
J: TRBJ2-7
V: TRBV20-1
size: few

CDR3: CASSPMLQSSTDTQYF
DNA: TGTGCCAGCTCACCGATGCTACAGTCTAGCACAGATACGCAGTATTTT
D: NA
J: TRBJ2-3
V: TRBV18
size: NA

CDR3: CASSHGAISSYEQYF
DNA: TGTGCCAGCAGTCACGGGGCTATAAGTTCCTACGAGCAGTACTTC
D: NA
J: TRBJ2-7
V: TRBV28
size: NA

CDR3: CASSLDRWGEQFF
DNA: TGTGCCAGCAGTTTAGATCGATGGGGTGAGCAGTTCTTC
D: NA
J: TRBJ2-1
V: TRBV12-3/TRBV12-4
size: NA

CDR3: CASSAGTSTYTDTQYF
DNA: TGTGCCAGCAGCGCCGGGACTAGTACTTACACAGATACGCAGTATTTT
D: TRBD2
J: TRBJ2-3
V: TRBV9
size: NA

CDR3: CATSEPGQGWNEQFF
DNA: TGTGCCACCAGTGAGCCGGGACAGGGGTGGAATGAGCAGTTCTTC
D: TRBD1
J: TRBJ2-1
V: TRBV24-1
size: NA

CDR3: CSAPTGLAAYEQYF
DNA: TGCAGTGCCCCTACGGGACTAGCGGCCTACGAGCAGTACTTC
D: TRBD2
J: TRBJ2-7
V: TRBV20-1
size: few